A single sample gave rise to the 4 T cell receptor beta chains below, sequenced in a study of blood T cell repertoires in COVID-19. Some clones are missing from TCRdb's copy, which holds only in-frame ones; the method was immunoSEQ multiplex PCR. The sample shows 90,000 to 120,000 clones, roughly 88% of them seen only once. Material for sequencing was peripheral blood. The receptors shown here come from a human donor in a cohort sampled during active COVID-19.

In the case of this clone: The junction and the germline gene differ at one end; a read error may be behind it. This chain uses TRBV7-7 with TRBJ2-5, with D tentatively TRBD2 (5 bases). The CDR3 covers 15 residues. Germline CDR1 reads SSHAT; CDR2 reads FNYEAQ (reference sequence). DNA for the CDR3: TGTGCTAGCAGCTTAGCGCGGACGGGGCAAGAGACCCAGTACTTC. Translated: CASSLARTGQETQYF.

The sample holds a few counts of this clone. The chain employs TRBV6-5 and TRBJ1-2, with TRBD1 matching 7 bases. Germline values: CDR1 MNHEY, CDR2 SVGAGI. The V gene end was trimmed by 2 bases and the J gene end by 4 bases; junction bases not matched to a gene: 7. The CDR3 spans 15 residues. DNA for the CDR3: TGTGCCAGCAGTTACAACAGGGGAGGTGGCTATGGCTACACCTTC. Translated: CASSYNRGGGYGYTF.

This clone was seen once. The genes are TRBV6-6 and TRBJ2-7; 8 bases line up with TRBD1. CDR1 MNHNY and CDR2 SVGAGI come from the germline V gene (reference sequence). The CDR3 is 14 residues long. J lost 3 bases, V lost 2 bases, and 3 bases had no gene match. Here the CDR3 reads CASSYPGTGYEQYF. CDR3 nucleotides: TGTGCCAGCAGTTACCCTGGGACAGGCTACGAGCAGTACTTC.

The rearrangement joins TRBV10-3 to TRBJ1-2; D is uncertain. Germline V gives CDR1 ENHRY, CDR2 SYGVKD. Trimming stripped 7 bases from V and 4 bases from J, with 13 bases between. This CDR3 spans 13 amino acids. CDR3 in amino acids: CAITSPGGYGYTF. CDR3 DNA: TGTGCCATCACCTCCCCAGGTGGCTATGGCTACACCTTC.